The subject of this entry is one TCR beta chain. The sample is drawn from a study of patients and donors after allogeneic stem cell transplantation. The V end lost 2 bases, the J end lost 4 bases, and 11 bases lay between the germline ends. Per the germline V gene, CDR1 is SGHKS and CDR2 is YYEKEE (reference sequence). The CDR3 has 14 residues. From the RT-PCR reads, TCRdb called clonotypes with MiXCR, one entry per CDR3 protein. The sample consists of 200,000 to 250,000 distinct CDR3 sequences, 13% to 15% of them appearing once. Sequenced: blood, either unsorted or a sorted T cell fraction (not recorded which). The TCR sequence derives from a human donor who was either an allogeneic HSCT recipient or a stem cell or donor lymphocyte infusion donor (not recorded which). It is not recorded whose cells these are; they may come from a transplant donor. This rearrangement joins TRBV5-5 to TRBJ2-3, with D perhaps matching TRBD2 (5 bases). CDR3 nucleotides: TGTGCCAGCAGCTTTCAGGACGGGGCAGATACGCAGTATTTT. Its protein is CASSFQDGADTQYF.